Each of the 14 T cell receptor beta chains below was sequenced from the same sample in a study of blood T cell repertoires in COVID-19. Libraries were prepared by immunoSEQ multiplex PCR; TCRdb keeps only in-frame clonotypes and omits some of them. The sample includes around 250,000 clones, roughly nine tenths of them seen just once. Sequencing input: PBMCs or T cells enriched from blood (not recorded which). Source of these receptors: a human donor in a cohort exposed to, infected with or recovered from COVID-19 (not recorded which). The donor label of this sample is uncertain.

The chain carries TRBV12-3 or TRBV12-4 and TRBJ1-2; 9 bases map to TRBD1. J gave up 7 bases and V 8 bases, and 8 bases lay outside the gene matches. The CDR3 is 13 amino acids. The CDR3 spells CASGPGTGSGYTF. CDR3 nucleotide sequence: TGTGCCAGCGGTCCCGGGACAGGGTCTGGCTACACCTTC.

V gene TRBV5-8 combines with J gene TRBJ1-2; D is ambiguous. V lost 3 bases to trimming and J lost 8 bases, with 17 bases between them. Per germline, CDR1 SGHTS and CDR2 YDEGEE. This CDR3 is built from 14 residues. CDR3 in DNA: TGTGCCAGCAGCTCTCTTCCGGGAGCGAGGGGCTACACCTTC. It translates to CASSSLPGARGYTF.

The chain links TRBV5-1 to TRBJ1-1, with a possible D match to TRBD1 (6 bases). Germline V gene lookup returns CDR1 SGHRS and CDR2 YFSETQ. V lost 1 base to trimming and J lost 1 base, with 14 bases between them. The CDR3 totals 16 residues. The CDR3 coding sequence is TGCGCCAGCAGCTTGTCCACCGGGGGGGCGAACACTGAAGCTTTCTTT. Residues: CASSLSTGGANTEAFF.

V usage is TRBV5-8 and J usage is TRBJ1-4; maybe TRBD1 (6 bases). There are 15 residues in the CDR3. Trimming shortened V by 0 bases and J by 8 bases, and 14 bases separated the two germline ends. The V gene's germline CDR1 is SGHTS and CDR2 YDEGEE. The CDR3, as DNA: TGTGCCAGCAGCTTGGCTTCCGGGACATCGGAAAAACTGTTTTTT. As protein: CASSLASGTSEKLFF.

This clone has only one observation. The chain recombines TRBV4-1 with TRBJ1-3; 10 positions agree with TRBD1. The CDR3 loop spans 16 amino acids. V trimming: 1 base; J trimming: 3 bases; junction bases outside the gene matches: 3. Germline V CDR1 and CDR2: MGHRA, YSYEKL. The CDR3 loop reads CASSQGQGARGNTIYF. The CDR3 DNA sequence: TGCGCCAGCAGCCAAGGACAGGGGGCGCGTGGAAACACCATATATTTT.

The chain has TRBV24-1 and TRBJ1-2, with D hard to call. The CDR3 totals 13 residues. Germline V gives CDR1 KGHDR, CDR2 SFDVKD. V gave up 0 bases and J gave up 6 bases, with 7 bases separating them. CDR3 amino acids: CATSDLLSDGYTF. In DNA, the CDR3 is TGTGCCACCAGTGATTTGCTAAGCGATGGCTACACCTTC.

The V and J genes are TRBV18 and TRBJ2-1, with TRBD2 identical over 8 bases. Trimming cost V 3 bases and J 5 bases; bases outside gene matches: 3. The CDR3 consists of 14 residues. Germline V gene sequence: CDR1 KGHSH, CDR2 LQKENI. For the CDR3, the DNA is TGTGCCAGCTCACCCGGGGGGGGCCACAATGAGCAGTTCTTC. Translation: CASSPGGGHNEQFF.

The gene calls are TRBV29-1 and TRBJ2-3; the match to TRBD2 covers 8 bases. CDR1 is SQVTM, CDR2 ANQGSEA, per germline. The CDR3 covers 14 residues. Germline trimming cut 6 bases from V and 3 bases from J; bases unmatched to any gene: 8. This CDR3 reads CSVRPGLGTDTQYF. DNA for the CDR3: TGCAGCGTACGCCCGGGACTAGGGACAGATACGCAGTATTTT.

This rearrangement joins TRBV4-1 to TRBJ2-1, with 11 bases lining up with TRBD1. Trimming took 3 bases from V and 10 from J; bases not matched to a gene: 11. This CDR3 contains 16 residues. The germline CDR1 and CDR2 sequences are MGHRA and YSYEKL. DNA for the CDR3: TGCGCCAGCAGCCATTCCGCTGGACAGGGGGCGAGAGAGCAGTTCTTC. Translated, it gives CASSHSAGQGAREQFF.

The chain links TRBV7-9 to TRBJ1-1, with 7 bases lining up with TRBD1. Germline V CDR1 and CDR2: SEHNR, FQNEAQ (reference sequence). V dropped 1 base and J dropped 11; count of bases not matched to a gene: 10. The length of the CDR3 is 14 residues. DNA for the CDR3: TGTGCCAGCAGCTTAGAGGGCAGGGGGTCGGGTGCTTTCTTT. Translating it yields CASSLEGRGSGAFF. The whole variable domain, filled in from reference TRBV7-9 and TRBJ1-1, reads DTGVSQNPRHKITKRGQNVTFRCDPISEHNRLYWYRQTLGQGPEFLTYFQNEAQLEKSRLLSDRFSAERPKGSFSTLEIQRTEQGDSAMYLCASSLEGRGSGAFFGQGTRLTVV.

In its sample, this clone was seen once. This chain uses TRBV7-4 with TRBJ2-7; TRBD2 matches 8 bases. After removal of 6 bases from V and 1 base from J, the junction contained 8 bases not matched to a gene. Germline CDR1 is SGHVT and CDR2 is SQSDAQ. The CDR3 contains 15 residues. The CDR3 loop is CASSPGRVGSYEQYF. CDR3 DNA: TGTGCCAGCAGTCCCGGGAGGGTTGGGTCCTACGAGCAGTACTTC.

The chain recombines TRBV29-1 with TRBJ1-3, with unresolved D. CDR3 size: 11 residues. Germline V gives CDR1 SQVTM, CDR2 ANQGSEA. Trimming removed 5 bases at V and 8 bases at J, with 10 bases between. CDR3 amino acids: CSVWTRDTIYF. CDR3 sequence (DNA): TGCAGCGTTTGGACTCGTGACACCATATATTTT. The full variable domain, with the rest looked up from reference TRBV29-1 and TRBJ1-3, is SAVISQKPSRDICQRGTSLTIQCQVDSQVTMMFWYRQQPGQSLTLIATANQGSEATYESGFVIDKFPISRPNLTFSTLTVSNMSPEDSSIYLCSVWTRDTIYFGEGSWLTVV.

The chain employs TRBV18 and TRBJ1-4, with TRBD1 as a possible D gene (6 bases). The CDR3 totals 15 residues. Germline V CDR1 and CDR2: KGHSH, LQKENI. V was trimmed by 0 bases and J by 6 bases, leaving 11 bases between them. The CDR3 reads CASSPPQGLDEKLFF. CDR3 DNA: TGTGCCAGCTCACCACCACAGGGCTTGGATGAAAAACTGTTTTTT.

The CDR3 DNA reads TGTGCCAGCAGCAAACAGGGGAGCTATGGCTACACCTTC. Protein sequence: CASSKQGSYGYTF. The rearrangement links TRBV27 to TRBJ1-2; TRBD1 agrees at 7 bases. V dropped 6 bases and J dropped 4; count of bases not matched to a gene: 5. CDR3 length equals 13 residues. Germline assignment: CDR1 MNHEY and CDR2 SMNVEV (reference sequence).